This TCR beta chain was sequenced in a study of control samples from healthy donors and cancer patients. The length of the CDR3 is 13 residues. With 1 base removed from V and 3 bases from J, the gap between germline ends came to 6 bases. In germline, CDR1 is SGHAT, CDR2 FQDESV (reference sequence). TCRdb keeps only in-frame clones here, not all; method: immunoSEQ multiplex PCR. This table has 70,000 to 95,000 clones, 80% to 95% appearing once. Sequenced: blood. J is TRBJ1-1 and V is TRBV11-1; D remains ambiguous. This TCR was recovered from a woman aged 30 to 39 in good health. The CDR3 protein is CASSLEKYTEAFF. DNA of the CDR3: TGTGCCAGCAGCTTAGAAAAATACACTGAAGCTTTCTTT.